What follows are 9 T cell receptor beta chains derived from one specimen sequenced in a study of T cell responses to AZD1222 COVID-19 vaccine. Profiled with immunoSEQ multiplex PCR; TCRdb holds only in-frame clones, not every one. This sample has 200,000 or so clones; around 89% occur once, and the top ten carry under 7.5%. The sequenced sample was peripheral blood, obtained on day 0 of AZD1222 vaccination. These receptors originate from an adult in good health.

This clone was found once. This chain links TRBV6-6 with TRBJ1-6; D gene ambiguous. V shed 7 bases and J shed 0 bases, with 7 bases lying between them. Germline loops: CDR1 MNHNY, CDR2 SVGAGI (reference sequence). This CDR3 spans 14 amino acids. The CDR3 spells CASTPTSYNSPLHF. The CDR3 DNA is TGTGCCAGCACCCCGACCTCCTATAATTCACCCCTCCACTTT.

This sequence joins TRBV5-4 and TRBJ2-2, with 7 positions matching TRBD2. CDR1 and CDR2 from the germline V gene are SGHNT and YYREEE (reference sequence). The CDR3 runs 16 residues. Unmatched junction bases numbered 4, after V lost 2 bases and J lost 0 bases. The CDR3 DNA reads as TGTGCCAGCAGCTTAGGCGGGAGTGCGAACACCGGGGAGCTGTTTTTT. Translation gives CASSLGGSANTGELFF. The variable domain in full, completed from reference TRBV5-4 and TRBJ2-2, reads ETGVTQSPTHLIKTRGQQVTLRCSSQSGHNTVSWYQQALGQGPQFIFQYYREEENGRGNFPPRFSGLQFPNYSSELNVNALELDDSALYLCASSLGGSANTGELFFGEGSRLTVL.

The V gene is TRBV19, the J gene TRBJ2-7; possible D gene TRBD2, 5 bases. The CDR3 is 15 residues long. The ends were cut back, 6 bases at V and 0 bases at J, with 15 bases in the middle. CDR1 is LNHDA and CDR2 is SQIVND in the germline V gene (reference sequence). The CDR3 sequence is CASRSMDGVSYEQYF. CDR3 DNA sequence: TGTGCCAGTAGATCCATGGACGGGGTCTCCTACGAGCAGTACTTC.

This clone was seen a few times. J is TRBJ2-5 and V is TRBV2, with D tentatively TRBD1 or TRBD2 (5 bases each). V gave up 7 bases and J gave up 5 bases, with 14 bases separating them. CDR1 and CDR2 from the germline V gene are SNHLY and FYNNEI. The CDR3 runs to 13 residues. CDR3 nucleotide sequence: TGTGCCAGCATTAGGGCCTGGGGGGAGACCCAGTACTTC. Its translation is CASIRAWGETQYF.

The CDR3 loop is CAWSFVKGTGDGYTF. In nucleotides, the CDR3 is TGTGCCTGGAGTTTCGTAAAGGGGACAGGGGATGGCTACACCTTC. J is TRBJ1-2 and V is TRBV30, with 10 bases fitting TRBD1. Trimming cost V 2 bases and J 6 bases; bases outside gene matches: 9. The germline CDR1 and CDR2 sequences are GTSNPN and SVGIG (reference sequence). The CDR3 contains 15 residues.

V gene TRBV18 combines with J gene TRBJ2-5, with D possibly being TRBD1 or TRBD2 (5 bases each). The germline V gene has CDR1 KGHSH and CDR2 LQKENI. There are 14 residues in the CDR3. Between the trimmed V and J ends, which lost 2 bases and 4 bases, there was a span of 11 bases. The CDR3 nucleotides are TGTGCCAGCTCACCATCGCAGGGAGTAGAGACCCAGTACTTC. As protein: CASSPSQGVETQYF.

The CDR3 spells CASGPGLYGYTF. Here the CDR3 DNA reads TGTGCCAGCGGACCAGGGTTATATGGCTACACCTTC. The chain uses TRBV6-5 and TRBJ1-2; the D gene is possibly TRBD1 (5 bases). The CDR3 is made up of 12 amino acids. Trimming pared 8 bases from V and 5 bases from J, leaving 12 bases between. Germline values: CDR1 MNHEY, CDR2 SVGAGI.

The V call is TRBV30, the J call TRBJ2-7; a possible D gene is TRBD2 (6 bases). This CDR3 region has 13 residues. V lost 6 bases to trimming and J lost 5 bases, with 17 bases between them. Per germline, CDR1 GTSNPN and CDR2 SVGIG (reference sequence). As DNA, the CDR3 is TGTGCCTGTCCAGAACGGGGGTCGGACGAGCAGTACTTC. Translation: CACPERGSDEQYF.

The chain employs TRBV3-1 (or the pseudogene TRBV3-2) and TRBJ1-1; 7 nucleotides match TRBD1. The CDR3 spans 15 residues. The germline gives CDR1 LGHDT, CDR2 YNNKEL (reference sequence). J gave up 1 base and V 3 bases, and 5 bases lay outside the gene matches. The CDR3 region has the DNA TGTGCCAGCAGCCAGGGGACAGCTCCGAACACTGAAGCTTTCTTT. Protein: CASSQGTAPNTEAFF.